The next 28 T cell receptor beta chains were all read from a single sample in a study of T cell changes during pregnancy in multiple sclerosis. Assay: immunoSEQ multiplex PCR; the TCRdb copy retains only in-frame clones and omits some. In the table there are nearly 25,000 clones, 88% of which are singletons. The sequencing here drew on CD4+ T cells from peripheral blood mononuclear cells, taken in the first trimester of pregnancy. The source is a female donor in good health, enrolled as a control in a pregnancy study.

This chain uses TRBV27 with TRBJ2-7; 8 positions match TRBD1. V was pared by 3 bases and J by 1 base, with 8 bases of the junction left unmatched. Germline lookup yields CDR1 MNHEY and CDR2 SMNVEV (reference sequence). The CDR3 length is 16 residues. The CDR3 DNA is TGTGCCAGCAGTTTCCACGGGACAGGCCTTTCCTACGAGCAGTACTTC. It is translated as CASSFHGTGLSYEQYF.

The chain joins TRBV7-9 to TRBJ2-3, with D maybe TRBD1 (5 bases). This CDR3 region has 14 residues. The germline V gene encodes CDR1 SEHNR and CDR2 FQNEAQ (reference sequence). V was shortened by 2 bases and J by 4 bases, with 10 bases between the two germline ends. The CDR3 bases are TGTGCCAGCAGCTTAAGGGGCCACGCAGATACGCAGTATTTT. This codes for CASSLRGHADTQYF.

This rearrangement joins TRBV19 to TRBJ2-2, with a weak D call TRBD1 (6 bases). This CDR3 is 17 amino acids long. From germline, CDR1 is LNHDA and CDR2 SQIVND (reference sequence). Trimming stripped 5 bases from V and 3 bases from J, with 19 bases between. DNA for the CDR3: TGTGCCAGTAGTGAACAGGGTCTTGTCTTTTACACCGGGGAGCTGTTTTTT. Residues: CASSEQGLVFYTGELFF.

V is TRBV13 and J is TRBJ2-6; the D gene is possibly TRBD1 (5 bases). Germline assignment: CDR1 PRHDT and CDR2 FYEKMQ (reference sequence). V dropped 5 bases and J dropped 0 bases, with 17 bases sitting between them. This CDR3 is built from 18 residues. The DNA of the CDR3 is TGTGCCAGCAGCGACCGTATCCGGACAACCTCTGGGGCCAACGTCCTGACTTTC. This encodes CASSDRIRTTSGANVLTF.

V usage is TRBV27 and J usage is TRBJ2-3; 8 nucleotides align to TRBD2. This CDR3 has 14 residues. Germline V gives CDR1 MNHEY, CDR2 SMNVEV (reference sequence). V trimming: 2 bases; J trimming: 4 bases; junction bases outside the gene matches: 2. The CDR3: CASSLAGGADTQYF. CDR3 nucleotides: TGTGCCAGCAGTTTAGCGGGGGGAGCAGATACGCAGTATTTT.

This chain uses TRBV10-2 with TRBJ1-1; weak D call: TRBD1 (6 bases). V was cut by 8 bases and J by 5 bases, with 15 bases left in between. This CDR3 comprises 13 residues. Germline CDR1 reads WSHSY; CDR2 reads SAAADI. The chain's CDR3 is CASRVQGGTEAFF. CDR3 coding DNA: TGCGCCAGCCGAGTACAGGGAGGGACTGAAGCTTTCTTT.

The chain has TRBV6-5 and TRBJ1-3, with 7 bases matching TRBD1. V lost 6 bases and J lost 0; bases outside the gene matches: 5. The CDR3 consists of 15 residues. Germline loops: CDR1 MNHEY, CDR2 SVGAGI. CDR3 coding DNA: TGTGCCAGCAGGACGACAGGGAGCTCTGGAAACACCATATATTTT. It encodes CASRTTGSSGNTIYF.

The chain links TRBV5-1 to TRBJ2-1; 14 positions agree with TRBD2. Trimming cost V 0 bases and J 4 bases; bases outside gene matches: 6. Germline CDR1 SGHRS, CDR2 YFSETQ. CDR3 length: 18 residues. CDR3 loop: CASSLGLAGGPGYNEQFF. The DNA for the CDR3 is TGCGCCAGCAGCTTGGGACTAGCGGGAGGGCCCGGATACAATGAGCAGTTCTTC.

This clone was detected only once. The chain uses TRBV4-2 and TRBJ2-7, with 14 bases lining up with TRBD2. CDR1 and CDR2 (germline): LGHNA, YNFKEQ. There are 17 residues in the CDR3. The V segment lost 3 bases and the J segment 6 bases; nucleotides outside the gene matches: 10. CDR3 DNA sequence: TGTGCCAGCAGCCAGACACCGGGACTAGCGGGAGTCACCGAGCAGTACTTC. The encoded protein is CASSQTPGLAGVTEQYF.

This clone showed up just a few times. This chain uses TRBV6-5 with TRBJ2-3; D is possibly TRBD2 (5 bases). The CDR3 is made up of 15 amino acids. Trimming pared 6 bases from V and 2 bases from J, leaving 15 bases between. The V gene's germline CDR1 is MNHEY and CDR2 SVGAGI. The CDR3 loop is CASSRTEAPTDTQYF. In nucleotides, the CDR3 is TGTGCCAGCAGCCGCACGGAGGCCCCCACAGATACGCAGTATTTT.

The chain combines TRBV30 with TRBJ1-1; D not certain. Looked up from germline, CDR1 is GTSNPN and CDR2 is SVGIG (reference sequence). The CDR3 extends over 12 amino acids. The V end lost 4 bases, the J end lost 1 base, and 7 bases lay between the germline ends. CDR3 DNA sequence: TGTGCCTGGACCCAGGAGAACACTGAAGCTTTCTTT. It is translated as CAWTQENTEAFF.

This sequence joins TRBV27 and TRBJ2-3; D perhaps matches TRBD2 (6 bases). Germline V lookup: CDR1 MNHEY, CDR2 SMNVEV (reference sequence). Between the trimmed V and J ends, which lost 2 bases and 4 bases, there was a span of 10 bases. The CDR3 is 14 residues long. The CDR3 is CASSLGGSADTQYF. The CDR3 DNA sequence: TGTGCCAGCAGTTTAGGGGGGTCCGCAGATACGCAGTATTTT.

This clone was observed a few times. J is TRBJ1-1 and V is TRBV30; unclear D gene. This CDR3 is built from 13 residues. Germline CDR1 and CDR2: GTSNPN and SVGIG (reference sequence). V lost 3 bases and J 5 bases, leaving 13 bases between the germline ends. DNA for the CDR3: TGTGCCTGGAGCCGTGAGAGAGGGACTGAAGCTTTCTTT. This gives the protein CAWSRERGTEAFF.

In its sample, this clone was seen a few times. The rearrangement joins TRBV6-1 to TRBJ2-5, with 12 bases identical to TRBD2. The CDR3 has 15 amino acids. The V gene's germline CDR1 is MNHNS and CDR2 SASEGT. Trimming at V came to 2 bases and at J to 2 bases, leaving 0 bases not matched to a gene. The CDR3 reads CASSELAGGQETQYF. In DNA form, the CDR3 reads TGTGCCAGCAGTGAACTAGCGGGGGGGCAAGAGACCCAGTACTTC.

The chain couples TRBV18 to TRBJ1-1; D not resolved. The CDR3 consists of 16 residues. Germline values: CDR1 KGHSH, CDR2 LQKENI. V lost 3 bases and J lost 1, with 15 bases in between. The chain's CDR3 is CASSPQNRGPNTEAFF. The CDR3 DNA reads as TGTGCCAGCTCACCTCAGAATCGAGGGCCGAACACTGAAGCTTTCTTT.

The V gene is TRBV18, the J gene TRBJ1-4; D gene uncertain. The V gene lost 2 bases and the J gene lost 4 bases, with 11 bases spanning the gap. Germline V lookup: CDR1 KGHSH, CDR2 LQKENI. There are 15 residues in the CDR3. Written as DNA, the CDR3 is TGTGCCAGCTCACCAGCGGTCAGCCATAATGAAAAACTGTTTTTT. This translates into CASSPAVSHNEKLFF.

The CDR3 reads CASSLRWEEGEQYF. CDR3 nucleotides: TGTGCCAGCAGTTTAAGGTGGGAGGAGGGCGAGCAGTACTTC. The J gene is TRBJ2-7, the V gene TRBV28; TRBD2 is a possible D gene (6 bases). V lost 2 bases to trimming and J lost 6 bases, with 14 bases between them. CDR1 is MDHEN and CDR2 is SYDVKM in the germline V gene. The CDR3 is 14 residues long.

This rearrangement joins TRBV6-6 to TRBJ2-7; 7 nucleotides agree with TRBD1. The junction had 4 bases not matched to a gene; V was cut back by 5 bases and J by 9 bases. Per the germline V gene, CDR1 is MNHNY and CDR2 is SVGAGI (reference sequence). The CDR3 covers 11 residues. CDR3 amino acids: CASSTRDRQYF. As DNA, the CDR3 is TGTGCCAGCAGTACCCGGGACAGGCAGTACTTC.

The chain has TRBV5-1 and TRBJ2-3; the D gene is possibly TRBD2 (5 bases). Germline-derived CDR1 and CDR2 are SGHRS and YFSETQ. The CDR3 contains 15 residues. V lost 0 bases, J lost 0 bases, and 8 bases lay in between. CDR3 loop: CASSLGAASTDTQYF. In nucleotides, the CDR3 is TGCGCCAGCAGCTTGGGAGCGGCTAGCACAGATACGCAGTATTTT. Using reference TRBV5-1 and TRBJ2-3 for the parts outside the CDR3, the full variable domain is KAGVTQTPRYLIKTRGQQVTLSCSPISGHRSVSWYQQTPGQGLQFLFEYFSETQRNKGNFPGRFSGRQFSNSRSEMNVSTLELGDSALYLCASSLGAASTDTQYFGPGTRLTVL.

In its sample, this clone was seen a few times. The chain combines TRBV9 with TRBJ2-1, with 10 positions matching TRBD2. In germline, CDR1 is SGDLS, CDR2 YYNGEE. V gave up 7 bases and J gave up 3 bases; unmatched junction bases: 10. The CDR3 totals 16 residues. In DNA form, the CDR3 reads TGTGCCAGCCCCCCCTCACTAGCGGGACTCTACAATGAGCAGTTCTTC. It translates to CASPPSLAGLYNEQFF.

The gene calls are TRBV18 and TRBJ2-7; D perhaps matches TRBD1 (8 bases). Germline V gene lookup returns CDR1 KGHSH and CDR2 LQKENI. CDR3 length: 14 amino acids. Trimming pared 3 bases from V and 7 bases from J, leaving 16 bases between. The CDR3, as DNA: TGTGCCAGCTCACCCGGGACAGGACTAGGAGAGCAGTACTTC. Its protein is CASSPGTGLGEQYF.

The J gene is TRBJ1-5, the V gene TRBV29-1, with 8 bases lining up with TRBD1. V dropped 4 bases and J dropped 5; count of bases not matched to a gene: 7. In germline, CDR1 is SQVTM, CDR2 ANQGSEA. The CDR3 length is 14 residues. The CDR3 DNA reads as TGCAGCGTTGTCGGCAGGGGGCAAGATCAGCCCCAGCATTTT. This encodes CSVVGRGQDQPQHF.

The rearrangement links TRBV28 to TRBJ1-3; D is undetermined. Per the germline V gene, CDR1 is MDHEN and CDR2 is SYDVKM. This CDR3 has 15 residues. Trimming left V 5 bases short and J 2 bases short, with 13 bases between. The CDR3 sequence is CASSPFLGAGNTIYF. CDR3 bases: TGTGCCAGCAGTCCCTTTTTGGGAGCTGGAAACACCATATATTTT.

The rearrangement joins TRBV13 to TRBJ2-2; no clear D gene. In germline, CDR1 is PRHDT, CDR2 FYEKMQ (reference sequence). This CDR3 is 16 amino acids long. Trimming pared 6 bases from V and 4 bases from J, leaving 18 bases between. The CDR3 DNA sequence: TGTGCCAGCAGTCTTAGGAACAGCCCTCCCACCGGGGAGCTGTTTTTT. Encoded protein: CASSLRNSPPTGELFF.

This clone came up once. The gene calls are TRBV4-1 and TRBJ2-1, with TRBD2 matching 7 bases. Per germline, CDR1 MGHRA and CDR2 YSYEKL. The CDR3 has 16 residues. After removal of 3 bases from V and 0 bases from J, the junction contained 5 bases not matched to a gene. DNA for the CDR3: TGCGCCAGCAGCCAGCCAAGGGACTACTCCTACAATGAGCAGTTCTTC. Translated: CASSQPRDYSYNEQFF.

V usage is TRBV30 and J usage is TRBJ1-6; D is undetermined. Germline CDR1 reads GTSNPN; CDR2 reads SVGIG (reference sequence). There are 12 residues in the CDR3. V shed 3 bases and J shed 7 bases, with 7 bases lying between them. The CDR3 DNA is TGTGCCTGGAGGGTTACAAATTCACCCCTCCACTTT. Translation gives CAWRVTNSPLHF.

The chain uses TRBV10-3 and TRBJ2-3; 8 nucleotides agree with TRBD1. Germline V gives CDR1 ENHRY, CDR2 SYGVKD. V was clipped by 8 bases and J by 1 base; unmatched bases: 11. The CDR3 sequence is 16 residues long. The CDR3 reads CAIGGQGAPGTDTQYF. DNA of the CDR3: TGTGCCATCGGGGGGCAGGGGGCGCCCGGCACAGATACGCAGTATTTT.

The chain is built from TRBV19 and TRBJ2-1; 7 bases line up with TRBD1. Germline CDR1 and CDR2: LNHDA and SQIVND (reference sequence). V gave up 5 bases and J gave up 0 bases; unmatched junction bases: 16. This CDR3 is built from 19 residues. The DNA for the CDR3 is TGTGCCAGTAGTCCCGGGACAGCGCTTCCGAAAAGCTCCTACAATGAGCAGTTCTTC. Translation: CASSPGTALPKSSYNEQFF.